This T cell receptor beta chain was sequenced in a study of human T cells and chemical hapten exposure. A word on this clonotype: Its target is not known.

This sample's time point: pre-sensitization, week 0. The treatment: therapeutic diphenylcyclopropenone sensitization with weekly scalp DPC. People who gave samples had alopecia, were 18 to 70 years old, and were suitable for DPC. TCRdb itself ran the RACE reads through MiXCR, one entry per CDR3 protein. In the table there are more than 300,000 distinct CDR3 sequences, roughly 6% of which are singletons. Study-wide results and caveats: Sensitizing with DPC caused no change in TCRs above 1 in 1000 frequency. Having alopecia, the donors may differ immunologically from healthy people.

The CDR3 extends over 15 amino acids. Germline assignment: CDR1 MNHNS and CDR2 SASEGT. V lost 8 bases, J lost 4 bases, and 20 bases lay in between. Sequences were derived from whole blood, sampled in connection with sensitization to the hapten diphenylcyclopropenone (DPC). The rearrangement joins TRBV6-1 to TRBJ1-2, with D maybe TRBD1 (6 bases). The clonotype comes from a woman younger than 30 with alopecia areata. Some clones in this sample may be carry-over from other donors' samples. CDR3 nucleotides: TGTGCCAGCTCAGGGGAGGGGGAGGCTACCTATGGCTACACCTTC. This translates into CASSGEGEATYGYTF.